This T cell receptor beta chain originates from a study of molecular identifiers for immune sequencing clone quantification. Overall study: Four of five splits of RNA from approximately 22,000 or 94,000 naive CD8 cells were sequenced in replicates.

This clonotype was counted ten times or more. Bulk TCR library preparation followed previously described methods with listed TCR primers. TCRdb used MiXCR to reprocess the PCR reads, holding one entry per CDR3 protein. The sample includes 97,000 or so distinct CDR3 sequences, 30% to 35% seen only once; the top ten take roughly 9.3%. Trimming removed 7 bases from V and 2 bases from J; junction bases left unmatched: 8. The CDR3 has 14 residues. CDR1 and CDR2 (germline): MDHEN, SYDVKM. The chain links TRBV28 to TRBJ2-7; 7 bases are a match to TRBD1. The receptor's source is a human donor in good health. Some libraries in this study had Jurkat cell RNA spiked in. The sequenced sample was naive CD8+ T cells from blood, with Jurkat cell RNA spiked in. The subset: FACS-sorted CD8+CD4-CCR7+CD45RA+ naive T cells. For the CDR3, the DNA is TGTGCCAGCACAATCCCGGGACAGCCCTACGAGCAGTACTTC. Protein sequence: CASTIPGQPYEQYF.